The present entry profiles one TCR beta chain with its context. Original analysis: Reference gene primer amplification in the assay estimated nucleated cell counts. TCRdb keeps only in-frame clones here, not all; method: immunoSEQ multiplex PCR. Clone size and V and J calls were adopted from that table, with D and trimming inferred from the DNA. The sample lists some 240,000 clones, approximately 78% occurring once. The data belong to a study of blood T cell repertoires in COVID-19. Across the whole study: From the United States, Italy and Spain came samples of acute and convalescent COVID-19. Sample material is recorded as cDNA or gDNA derived from T cells, B-cell-depleted T cells, or PBMCs.

Germline CDR1 SGHRS, CDR2 YFSETQ. Trimming left V 3 bases short and J 0 bases short, with 15 bases between. This CDR3 comprises 16 residues. The sequencing sample was made of peripheral blood. V and J are TRBV5-1 and TRBJ1-2, with D possibly matching TRBD1 (6 bases). The receptor comes from a woman aged 60-75 years with active or convalescent COVID-19. The CDR3, as DNA: TGCGCCAGCAGCTCCGGGGGGCGGTCCGCTAACTATGGCTACACCTTC. Protein: CASSSGGRSANYGYTF.